This is a list of T cell receptor beta chains from one sample in a study of CD8+ T cells in alopecia areata. TCRdb keeps only in-frame clones here, not all; method: immunoSEQ multiplex PCR. The sample has 150,000 or so clones; about 67% are singletons. The sample consisted of CD8+ T cells sorted from blood, taken at week 0. The source of these receptors is a human donor with alopecia areata. Each CDR3 is given with its conserved first and last residue. A D gene is named only where the DNA matches it firmly. Not all rows give a size; the values are once, few, many and, for expanded clones, a class.

>TRBJ1-4|few|-|TRBV6-1
TGTGCCAGCAGTGAATATCTGGGAACAACTAATGAAAAACTGTTTTTT
CASSEYLGTTNEKLFF
>TRBJ2-2|-|-|TRBV15
TGTGCCACCAGCAGAGATAGGAGCGGGACCGGGGAGCTGTTTTTT
CATSRDRSGTGELFF
>TRBJ2-1|-|-|TRBV7-9
TGTGCCAGCAGCTTAAGAGACCGGGACAATAACAATGAGCAGTTCTTC
CASSLRDRDNNNEQFF
>TRBJ2-7|-|-|TRBV4-1
TGCGCCAGCAGCCAGGCGACACCGTACGAGCAGTACTTC
CASSQATPYEQYF
>TRBJ1-1|-|-|TRBV29-1
TGCAGCGTTGAGGGAGGGTTTGAAGCTTTCTTT
CSVEGGFEAFF
>TRBJ2-5|-|-|TRBV7-7
TGTGCTAGCAGCTTAGCGTCGGGGATGGGAGAGACCCAGTACTTC
CASSLASGMGETQYF
>TRBJ2-1|-|-|TRBV12-2
TGTGCAAGTCGCAACCCAGGAATCTCGAGGAATGAGCAGTTCTTC
CASRNPGISRNEQFF
>TRBJ1-5|-|-|TRBV7-8
TGTGCCAGCAGCCTCCGGGCCGAAAATCAGCCCCAGCATTTT
CASSLRAENQPQHF
>TRBJ1-6|-|TRBD1|TRBV9
TGTGCCAGCAGCCAGACAGGGGTTGATTCACCCCTCCACTTT
CASSQTGVDSPLHF
>TRBJ1-5|few|-|TRBV30
TGTGCCTGGAGTCGAAAAGGGACACTGACCGCATATAGCAATCAGCCCCAGCATTTT
CAWSRKGTLTAYSNQPQHF
>TRBJ1-2|once|TRBD1|TRBV19
TGTGCCAGTAGTATGGGACAGGGGTTTGGCTACACCTTC
CASSMGQGFGYTF
>TRBJ1-6|-|-|TRBV5-6
TGTGCCAGCAGCTCCGGACACTCCTATAATTCACCCCTCCACTTT
CASSSGHSYNSPLHF
>TRBJ2-7|few|-|TRBV29-1
TGCAGCGTTGAAGGACTATCACAGGAGTACGAGCAGTACTTC
CSVEGLSQEYEQYF
>TRBJ1-3|few|-|TRBV5-1
TGCGCCAGCAGCTCAGACAGATTTTTGCCGATGAACACCATATATTTT
CASSSDRFLPMNTIYF
>TRBJ1-5|-|-|TRBV19
TGTGCCAGTAGCCTCGGGAAGGCTAGCAATCAGCCCCAGCATTTT
CASSLGKASNQPQHF
>TRBJ1-3|-|-|TRBV2
TGTGCCAGCAGTCGTGGGACATCTGGAAACACCATATATTTT
CASSRGTSGNTIYF
>TRBJ2-3|-|-|TRBV5-1
TGCGCCAGCAGCTTCAACCCAGAGGATACGCAGTATTTT
CASSFNPEDTQYF
>TRBJ2-3|-|-|TRBV6-1
TGTGCCACCAACGTCCGTAGCACAGATACGCAGTATTTT
CATNVRSTDTQYF
>TRBJ1-5|-|TRBD1|TRBV15
TGTGCCACCAGCGAGACAGGGGGCAATCAGCCCCAGCATTTT
CATSETGGNQPQHF
>TRBJ2-5|-|-|TRBV12-5
TGTGCTAGTGGGGACCAAGAGACCCAGTACTTC
CASGDQETQYF
>TRBJ2-5|few|-|TRBV29-1
TGCAGCGCCCAGATAGGGGCGAGGGAGACCCAGTACTTC
CSAQIGARETQYF
>TRBJ1-2|-|TRBD1|TRBV12-5
TGTGCTAGTGGTTTGCTCCTCTTAGGACAGGGAGAGTATGGCTACACCTTC
CASGLLLLGQGEYGYTF
>TRBJ2-5|-|TRBD1|TRBV11-2
TGTGCCAGCAGCTCTGGACAGGGGTTAGAGACCCAGTACTTC
CASSSGQGLETQYF
>TRBJ1-2|-|-|TRBV29-1
TGCAGCGTTGAGATAGCAGTGAACTATGGCTACACCTTC
CSVEIAVNYGYTF